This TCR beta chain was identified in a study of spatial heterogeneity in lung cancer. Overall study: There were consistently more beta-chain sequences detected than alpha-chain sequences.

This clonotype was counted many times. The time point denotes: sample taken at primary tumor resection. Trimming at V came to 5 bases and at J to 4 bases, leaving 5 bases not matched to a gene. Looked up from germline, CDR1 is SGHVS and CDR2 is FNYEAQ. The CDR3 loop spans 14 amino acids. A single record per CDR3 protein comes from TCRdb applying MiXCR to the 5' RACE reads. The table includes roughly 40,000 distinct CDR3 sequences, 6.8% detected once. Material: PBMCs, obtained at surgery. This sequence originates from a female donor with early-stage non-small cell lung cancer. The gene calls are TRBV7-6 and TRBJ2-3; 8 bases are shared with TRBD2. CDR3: CASSTGLEADTQYF. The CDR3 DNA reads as TGTGCCAGCAGCACGGGACTAGAGGCAGATACGCAGTATTTT.